Below, 28 T cell receptor beta chains from the same sample are listed, as sequenced in a study of blood T cell repertoires in COVID-19 (dated by TCRdb to 2019 to 2021). To prepare the library, the immunoSEQ multiplex PCR assay was applied. TCRdb limited this immuneACCESS table to in-frame rearrangements with V and J called. A share of clones is missing; checked studies link under half to unresolved V genes, and the rest is unexplained. The sample table lists 35,000 to 45,000 clones, 77% of them with a count of one. In total, the top ten clones hold roughly 28% of the sample. What was sequenced was peripheral blood. The receptors were sampled from a woman in her 70s with acute or convalescent COVID-19.

The J gene is TRBJ1-4, the V gene TRBV18, with TRBD1 matching 7 bases. Germline CDR1 is KGHSH and CDR2 is LQKENI. CDR3 size: 16 residues. J lost 7 bases, V lost 4 bases, and 12 bases had no gene match. This CDR3 is CASSLGSTGRTEKLFF. In nucleotides, the CDR3 is TGTGCCAGCTCACTCGGGTCGACAGGGCGGACTGAAAAACTGTTTTTT.

This chain joins TRBV5-1 and TRBJ2-5; D perhaps matches TRBD1 (5 bases). V was trimmed by 5 bases and J by 5 bases, leaving 19 bases between them. The CDR3 covers 15 residues. Germline lookup yields CDR1 SGHRS and CDR2 YFSETQ. CDR3 region: CASRLGRASGETQYF. The CDR3 DNA follows: TGCGCCAGCAGGCTAGGCAGGGCTTCAGGCGAGACCCAGTACTTC.

The chain joins TRBV10-1 to TRBJ2-1; D is perhaps TRBD1 (6 bases). This CDR3 comprises 13 residues. Germline-derived CDR1 and CDR2 are WNHNN and SYGVQD (reference sequence). V gave up 3 bases and J gave up 6 bases, with 9 bases separating them. The CDR3 sequence is CASSDRGGNEQFF. In nucleotides, the CDR3 is TGCGCCAGCAGTGACAGGGGCGGCAATGAGCAGTTCTTC.

This clone was detected ten times or more. The genes are TRBV5-4 and TRBJ2-7; a weak D match, TRBD1 (5 bases). Between the trimmed V and J ends, which lost 3 bases and 5 bases, there was a span of 15 bases. CDR1 is SGHNT and CDR2 is YYREEE in the germline V gene (reference sequence). The CDR3 contains 14 residues. CDR3 sequence reads: CASSSGPTGNEQYF. The CDR3 coding sequence is TGTGCCAGCAGCTCGGGTCCCACAGGCAACGAGCAGTACTTC.

The CDR3 DNA is TGTGCCAGCAGCGTAGAGGGGCAGGCAATGACCATATATTTT. It encodes CASSVEGQAMTIYF. V is TRBV9 and J is TRBJ1-3; TRBD1 might be the D (5 bases). V was trimmed by 0 bases and J by 10 bases, leaving 14 bases between them. The CDR3 has 14 residues. Germline V CDR1 and CDR2: SGDLS, YYNGEE.

This sequence joins TRBV6-5 and TRBJ1-4, with 9 bases fitting TRBD1. V lost 6 bases, J lost 3 bases, and 5 bases stayed unmatched. The CDR3 totals 15 residues. Germline loops: CDR1 MNHEY, CDR2 SVGAGI. CDR3 DNA: TGTGCCAGCAGGAAACAGGGGGCCCCTAATGAAAAACTGTTTTTT. This codes for CASRKQGAPNEKLFF.

The rearrangement links TRBV6-5 to TRBJ2-3; 9 bases map to TRBD1. V trimming: 7 bases; J trimming: 2 bases; junction bases outside the gene matches: 4. This CDR3 comprises 14 residues. The germline CDR1 and CDR2 sequences are MNHEY and SVGAGI. The CDR3 here is CASTDRGSTDTQYF. The CDR3 nucleotides read TGTGCCAGCACCGACAGGGGGTCCACAGATACGCAGTATTTT.

J is TRBJ1-1 and V is TRBV30; no reliable D call. The germline CDR1 and CDR2 sequences are GTSNPN and SVGIG (reference sequence). CDR3 length: 13 amino acids. Deletions cut 3 bases from V and 10 bases from J, with 18 bases between. The CDR3 DNA reads TGTGCCTGGAGGATCCCACGGAGTCTGTCAGCTTTCTTT. Encoded protein: CAWRIPRSLSAFF.

The chain combines TRBV6-5 with TRBJ1-1; the D gene is possibly TRBD1 (6 bases). CDR3 size: 15 residues. The germline CDR1 and CDR2 sequences are MNHEY and SVGAGI. Trimming took 0 bases from V and 4 from J, leaving 12 bases between them. In DNA, the CDR3 is TGTGCCAGCAGTTACTCAGCGACAGGCCCCACTGAAGCTTTCTTT. Translating it yields CASSYSATGPTEAFF.

This clone was seen only once. Other DNA sequences in the sample encode the same CDR3. The chain carries TRBV19 and TRBJ2-7; TRBD1 matches 11 bases. Germline V gene lookup returns CDR1 LNHDA and CDR2 SQIVND (reference sequence). The CDR3 has 15 residues. V shed 3 bases, J shed 3 bases, and the junction held 4 bases outside the gene matches. CDR3 bases: TGTGCCAGTAGTATTTCGGGACAGGGGGGCTACGAGCAGTACTTC. Amino acids: CASSISGQGGYEQYF.

This chain links TRBV30 with TRBJ1-1; 7 bases fit TRBD1. The CDR3 runs 14 residues. Germline V gene data show CDR1 as GTSNPN and CDR2 as SVGIG (reference sequence). Germline trimming cut 2 bases from V and 1 base from J; bases unmatched to any gene: 4. CDR3 sequence: CAWSPGTANTEAFF. The CDR3 DNA reads as TGTGCCTGGAGTCCCGGGACAGCGAACACTGAAGCTTTCTTT.

Only a few counts were recorded for this clone. The rearrangement links TRBV3-1 (or the pseudogene TRBV3-2) to TRBJ1-2, with a weak D call TRBD1 (5 bases). CDR3 length: 14 residues. Trimming removed 0 bases from V and 8 bases from J, with 13 bases in between. CDR1 and CDR2 (germline): LGHDT, YNNKEL (reference sequence). The CDR3: CASSQDLGGSGYTF. The CDR3 DNA reads TGTGCCAGCAGCCAAGATCTGGGGGGTTCCGGCTACACCTTC.

The CDR3 DNA reads TGTGCCAGCTCACTAGACAGGGACACTGAAGCTTTCTTT. Amino acids: CASSLDRDTEAFF. This chain connects TRBV18 to TRBJ1-1, with 7 bases aligning to TRBD1. The CDR3 loop spans 13 amino acids. V shed 4 bases, J shed 3 bases, and the junction held 2 bases outside the gene matches. CDR1 KGHSH and CDR2 LQKENI come from the germline V gene.

V is TRBV3-1 (or the pseudogene TRBV3-2) and J is TRBJ2-5; perhaps TRBD2 as D (6 bases). CDR1 and CDR2 (germline): LGHDT, YNNKEL (reference sequence). V lost 4 bases to trimming and J lost 4 bases, with 19 bases between them. The CDR3 extends over 16 amino acids. CDR3 in amino acids: CASSPQRRAIGETQYF. The CDR3, as DNA: TGTGCCAGCAGCCCCCAGCGGAGGGCCATCGGAGAGACCCAGTACTTC.

This chain uses TRBV24-1 with TRBJ2-1; 13 bases map to TRBD2. Trimming cost V 3 bases and J 15 bases; bases outside gene matches: 7. The CDR3 is 14 residues long. CDR1 KGHDR and CDR2 SFDVKD come from the germline V gene. The CDR3 DNA follows: TGTGCCACCAGTGATGGACTAGCGGGAGTCCCACGGTTCTTC. It is translated as CATSDGLAGVPRFF.

This clone occurred a few times. The chain has TRBV5-1 and TRBJ1-1; D uncertain. Trimming stripped 0 bases from V and 5 bases from J, with 20 bases between. The germline V gene encodes CDR1 SGHRS and CDR2 YFSETQ. This CDR3 region has 17 residues. This chain's CDR3 is CASSLAGYGSGSTEAFF. Written as DNA, the CDR3 is TGCGCCAGCAGCTTGGCTGGGTATGGTTCGGGTTCGACTGAAGCTTTCTTT.

The V gene is TRBV7-2, the J gene TRBJ2-5, with 7 bases matching TRBD1. The V and J ends lost 4 bases and 2 bases, in that order; junction bases with no gene match: 7. The CDR3 covers 15 residues. Germline lookup yields CDR1 SGHTA and CDR2 FQGNSA. In DNA form, the CDR3 reads TGTGCCAGCAGCTACGGACAGGCAAGTCAAGAGACCCAGTACTTC. Translating it yields CASSYGQASQETQYF.

This clone has more than one count but fewer than ten. This rearrangement joins TRBV28 to TRBJ1-4; a weak D match, TRBD1 (5 bases). The CDR3 has 16 residues. With 2 bases removed from V and 7 bases from J, the gap between germline ends came to 17 bases. Germline-derived CDR1 and CDR2 are MDHEN and SYDVKM. CDR3: CASSLQFQGEREKLFF. The CDR3 bases are TGTGCCAGCAGTTTACAGTTCCAGGGTGAACGTGAAAAACTGTTTTTT.

There are a few counts of this clone. The chain recombines TRBV5-6 with TRBJ1-1; D is ambiguous. This CDR3 spans 14 amino acids. The V end lost 2 bases, the J end lost 0 bases, and 8 bases lay between the germline ends. In germline, CDR1 is SGHDT, CDR2 YYEEEE. Written as DNA, the CDR3 is TGTGCCAGCAGCTTCAACTTCATGAACACTGAAGCTTTCTTT. Protein product: CASSFNFMNTEAFF.

This clone was seen a single time. The chain links TRBV7-2 to TRBJ1-4; weak D call: TRBD1 (5 bases). Germline V gives CDR1 SGHTA, CDR2 FQGNSA. The V gene lost 3 bases and the J gene lost 0 bases, with 11 bases spanning the gap. The CDR3 is 16 amino acids. The CDR3 DNA reads TGTGCCAGCAGCTTCGGGGGTTCTACAACTAATGAAAAACTGTTTTTT. Translated, it gives CASSFGGSTTNEKLFF.

For the CDR3, the DNA is TGTGCCAGCAGCTTAGGGACTAGCGGGGGCATCAAGAGGGAGACCCAGTACTTC. It translates to CASSLGTSGGIKRETQYF. This sequence joins TRBV7-2 and TRBJ2-5, with 13 bases identical to TRBD2. The V gene's germline CDR1 is SGHTA and CDR2 FQGNSA. Trimming took 1 base from V and 5 from J; bases not matched to a gene: 10. This CDR3 comprises 18 residues.

The rearrangement joins TRBV9 to TRBJ2-5; 10 bases fit TRBD2. Germline lookup yields CDR1 SGDLS and CDR2 YYNGEE. This CDR3 contains 17 residues. Germline trimming cut 0 bases from V and 2 bases from J; bases unmatched to any gene: 7. CDR3 sequence (DNA): TGTGCCAGCAGCGTAGGTATGAGAGCGGGAGGGCAAGAGACCCAGTACTTC. It yields the protein CASSVGMRAGGQETQYF.

V and J are TRBV29-1 and TRBJ1-2; 9 bases are a match to TRBD1. The CDR3 contains 13 residues. Germline V gene sequence: CDR1 SQVTM, CDR2 ANQGSEA. Trimming cost V 6 bases and J 8 bases; bases outside gene matches: 10. The DNA for the CDR3 is TGCAGCGTCGATGGGACAGGGCCGATCGGCTACACCTTC. Protein sequence: CSVDGTGPIGYTF.

This chain uses TRBV29-1 with TRBJ2-1; weak D call: TRBD1 (6 bases). V was trimmed by 3 bases and J by 3 bases, leaving 18 bases between them. The CDR3 length is 16 residues. From germline, CDR1 is SQVTM and CDR2 ANQGSEA. The CDR3 DNA reads as TGCAGCGTTGACATACAGGGCTTGGGGAGCTACAATGAGCAGTTCTTC. Its translation: CSVDIQGLGSYNEQFF.

The chain combines TRBV30 with TRBJ1-2, with D possibly matching TRBD1 (5 bases). CDR1 and CDR2 (germline): GTSNPN, SVGIG (reference sequence). V lost 3 bases and J lost 2, with 10 bases in between. The length of the CDR3 is 13 residues. CDR3 DNA: TGTGCCTGGAGCCGTGGGGCAAACTATGGCTACACCTTC. This sequence encodes CAWSRGANYGYTF.

This chain links TRBV7-6 with TRBJ2-7; 7 positions agree with TRBD1. Germline CDR1 reads SGHVS; CDR2 reads FNYEAQ. This CDR3 contains 14 residues. The J segment lost 2 bases and the V segment lost 5 bases, leaving 6 bases of the junction unmatched. For the CDR3, the DNA is TGTGCCAGCAGCCAGACAGGGTACCCCTACGAGCAGTACTTC. It specifies CASSQTGYPYEQYF.

The chain employs TRBV27 and TRBJ2-2, with TRBD1 as a possible D gene (5 bases). The germline V gene encodes CDR1 MNHEY and CDR2 SMNVEV (reference sequence). The CDR3 sequence is 13 residues long. V lost 6 bases, J lost 5 bases, and 10 bases lay in between. This CDR3 is CASSPRVTGELFF. The CDR3 coding sequence is TGTGCCAGCAGCCCCAGGGTAACCGGGGAGCTGTTTTTT.

The rearrangement uses TRBV7-3 and TRBJ2-2, with 11 positions matching TRBD2. The CDR3 is made up of 19 amino acids. The germline V gene encodes CDR1 SGHTA and CDR2 FQGTGA. Trimming took 3 bases from V and 0 from J; bases not matched to a gene: 9. This CDR3 reads CASSFNPGLAVANTGELFF. The CDR3 nucleotides are TGTGCCAGCAGCTTCAACCCGGGACTAGCGGTTGCGAACACCGGGGAGCTGTTTTTT.